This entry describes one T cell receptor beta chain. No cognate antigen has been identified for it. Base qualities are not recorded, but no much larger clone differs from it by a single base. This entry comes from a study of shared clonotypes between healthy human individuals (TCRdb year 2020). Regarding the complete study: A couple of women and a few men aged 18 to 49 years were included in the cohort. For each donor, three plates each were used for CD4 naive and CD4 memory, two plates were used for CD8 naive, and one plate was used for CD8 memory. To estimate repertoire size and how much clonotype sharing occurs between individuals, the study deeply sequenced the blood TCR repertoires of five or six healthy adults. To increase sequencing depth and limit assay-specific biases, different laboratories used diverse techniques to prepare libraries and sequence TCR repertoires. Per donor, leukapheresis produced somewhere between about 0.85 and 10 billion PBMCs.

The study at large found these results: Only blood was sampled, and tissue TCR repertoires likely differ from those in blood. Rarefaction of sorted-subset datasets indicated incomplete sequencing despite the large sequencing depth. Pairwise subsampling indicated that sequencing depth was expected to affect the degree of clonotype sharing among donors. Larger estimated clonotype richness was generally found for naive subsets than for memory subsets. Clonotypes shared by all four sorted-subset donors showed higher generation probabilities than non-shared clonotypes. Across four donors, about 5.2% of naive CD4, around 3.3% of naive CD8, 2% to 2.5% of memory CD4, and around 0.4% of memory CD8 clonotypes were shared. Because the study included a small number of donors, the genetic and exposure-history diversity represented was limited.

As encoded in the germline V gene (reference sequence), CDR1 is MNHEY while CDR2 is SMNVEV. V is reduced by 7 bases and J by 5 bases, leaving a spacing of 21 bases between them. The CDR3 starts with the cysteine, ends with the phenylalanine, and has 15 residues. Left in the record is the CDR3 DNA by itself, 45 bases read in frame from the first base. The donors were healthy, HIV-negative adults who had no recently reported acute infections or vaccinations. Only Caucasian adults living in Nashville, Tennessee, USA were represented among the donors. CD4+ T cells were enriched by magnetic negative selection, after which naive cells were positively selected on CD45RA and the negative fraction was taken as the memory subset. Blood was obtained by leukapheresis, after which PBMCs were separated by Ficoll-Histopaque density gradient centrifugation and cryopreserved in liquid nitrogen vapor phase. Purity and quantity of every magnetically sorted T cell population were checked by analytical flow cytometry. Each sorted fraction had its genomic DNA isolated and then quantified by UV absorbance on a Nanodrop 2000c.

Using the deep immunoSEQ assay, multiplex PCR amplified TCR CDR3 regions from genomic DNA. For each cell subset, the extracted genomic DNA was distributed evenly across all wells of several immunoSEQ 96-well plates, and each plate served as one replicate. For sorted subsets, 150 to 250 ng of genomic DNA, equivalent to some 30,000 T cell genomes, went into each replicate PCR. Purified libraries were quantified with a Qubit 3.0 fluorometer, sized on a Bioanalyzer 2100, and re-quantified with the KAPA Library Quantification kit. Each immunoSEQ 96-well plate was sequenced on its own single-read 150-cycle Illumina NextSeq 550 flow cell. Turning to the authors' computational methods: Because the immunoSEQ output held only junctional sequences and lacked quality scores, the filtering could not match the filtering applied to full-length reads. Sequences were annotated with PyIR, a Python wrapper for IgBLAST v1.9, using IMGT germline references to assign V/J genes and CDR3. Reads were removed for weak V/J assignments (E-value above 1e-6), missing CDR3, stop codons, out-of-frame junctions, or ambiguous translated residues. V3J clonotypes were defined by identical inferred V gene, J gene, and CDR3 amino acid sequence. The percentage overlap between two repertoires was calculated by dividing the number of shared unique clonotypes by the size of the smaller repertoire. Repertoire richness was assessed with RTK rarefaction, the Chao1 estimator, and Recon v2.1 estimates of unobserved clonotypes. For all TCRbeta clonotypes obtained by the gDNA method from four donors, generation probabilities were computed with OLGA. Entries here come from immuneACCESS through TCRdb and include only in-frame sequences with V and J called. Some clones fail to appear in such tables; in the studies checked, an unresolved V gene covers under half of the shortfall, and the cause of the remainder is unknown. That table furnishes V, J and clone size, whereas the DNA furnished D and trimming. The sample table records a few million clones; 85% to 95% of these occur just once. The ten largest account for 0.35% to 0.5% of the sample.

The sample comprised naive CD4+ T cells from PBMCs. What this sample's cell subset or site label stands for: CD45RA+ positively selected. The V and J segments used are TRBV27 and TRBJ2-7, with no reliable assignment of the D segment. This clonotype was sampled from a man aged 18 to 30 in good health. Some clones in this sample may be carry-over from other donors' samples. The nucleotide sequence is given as TGTGCCAGCAAAACAAAGGTCCGATTTAGGGACGAGCAGTACTTC. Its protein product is CASKTKVRFRDEQYF.